This T cell receptor (beta chain) was captured by sequencing in a study of cytomegalovirus exposure and HLA in healthy donors. Overall study results and limits: Cytomegalovirus-associated TCR beta chains were listed, numbering 164. In all likelihood, a cluster of highly shared sequence variants was a sequencing artifact.

Primers: 60 Vbeta forward and 13 Jbeta reverse. Per the study methods: An analysis that came later counted roughly 87 million unique TCR beta chains, 10 million to 11 million shared. Assay: immunoSEQ multiplex PCR; the TCRdb copy retains only in-frame clones and omits some. V and J calls and clone size are given by that table; D and trimming were obtained from the DNA. This sample has 100,000 to 120,000 clones, with 76% found just once. The trim removed 3 bases at V and 2 bases at J, leaving 13 bases unmatched. The length of the CDR3 is 20 residues. Per germline, CDR1 LGHNA and CDR2 YNFKEQ. On this clone: Its antigen is still unknown.

Source material: PBMCs. V is TRBV4-2 and J is TRBJ2-5; 15 nucleotides line up with TRBD2. The source is a young man in good health and CMV-seropositive. The CDR3 DNA reads as TGTGCCAGCAGCCAGGCGCAAACCGGACTAGCGGGGGGGCCACAAGAGACCCAGTACTTC. It encodes CASSQAQTGLAGGPQETQYF.